The 14 T cell receptor beta chains given below trace back to one sample, sequenced in a study of precursors of human CD4 cytotoxic T cells. Bulk UMI-based sequencing covered sorted CD4+ central memory, effector memory, IL-7R-high and IL-7R-negative TEMRA subsets. Each CDR3 protein gets one entry after TCRdb re-called the reads with MiXCR. Of approximately 490 distinct CDR3 sequences in the sample, over 20% were seen once. Sequencing was carried out using memory CD4+ T cells from blood (PBMCs). Every receptor here comes from a human donor in good health.

The V gene is TRBV7-2, the J gene TRBJ2-7; D might be TRBD1 (5 bases). Between the trimmed V and J ends, which lost 6 bases and 2 bases, there was a span of 14 bases. This CDR3 spans 14 amino acids. CDR1 is SGHTA, CDR2 FQGNSA, per germline. CDR3 sequence reads: CASRRIQGTYEQYF. The CDR3 DNA sequence: TGTGCCAGCAGACGAATTCAGGGCACCTACGAGCAGTACTTC.

This clonotype is large (0.1 to 1%) in the sample. J is TRBJ1-4 and V is TRBV20-1, with unresolved D. CDR1 and CDR2 (germline): DFQATT, SNEGSKA (reference sequence). Trimming pared 2 bases from V and 4 bases from J, leaving 11 bases between. This CDR3 contains 14 residues. The CDR3 bases are TGCAGTGCTAGACAACAAAAATATAATGAAAAACTGTTTTTT. This gives the protein CSARQQKYNEKLFF.

This clonotype is large. V and J are TRBV2 and TRBJ2-1, with 9 nucleotides matching TRBD1. Germline assignment: CDR1 SNHLY and CDR2 FYNNEI. There are 15 residues in the CDR3. The V and J ends lost 4 bases and 3 bases, in that order; junction bases with no gene match: 4. The CDR3 is CASSAWTGDYNEQFF. In nucleotides, the CDR3 is TGTGCCAGCAGTGCTTGGACAGGGGACTACAATGAGCAGTTCTTC.

This clonotype is classed as large. J is TRBJ1-3 and V is TRBV20-1, with D maybe TRBD1 (5 bases). Trimming shortened V by 3 bases and J by 0 bases, and 15 bases separated the two germline ends. The CDR3 loop spans 16 amino acids. The germline CDR1 and CDR2 sequences are DFQATT and SNEGSKA (reference sequence). This chain's CDR3 is CSASRRDPSSGNTIYF. In nucleotides, the CDR3 is TGCAGTGCTAGTCGGCGGGACCCGAGCTCTGGAAACACCATATATTTT.

This clonotype was counted a few times. This CDR3 reads CSARLQGGVNTEAFF. The CDR3 DNA is TGCAGTGCTAGGCTACAGGGGGGGGTTAACACTGAAGCTTTCTTT. This chain joins TRBV20-1 and TRBJ1-1; TRBD1 matches at 8 bases. Germline CDR1 is DFQATT and CDR2 is SNEGSKA (reference sequence). V shed 3 bases and J 2 bases; nucleotides not matched to a gene: 8. The CDR3 has 15 amino acids.

V usage is TRBV4-3 and J usage is TRBJ2-2, with 12 nucleotides matching TRBD2. V dropped 2 bases and J dropped 8; count of bases not matched to a gene: 3. This CDR3 comprises 15 residues. Germline V CDR1 and CDR2: LGHNA, YSLEER. The chain's CDR3 is CASSQKTSGRGELFF. CDR3 DNA sequence: TGCGCCAGCAGCCAAAAGACTAGCGGGAGAGGGGAGCTGTTTTTT.

Worth noting for this clonotype: A read error is possible here, since a much larger clone lies one base away. CDR3 sequence (DNA): TGCAGTGCTAGAGTACTAGGAGACATTCAGTACTTC. Translating it yields CSARVLGDIQYF. The chain links TRBV20-1 to TRBJ2-4, with D possibly matching TRBD2 (5 bases). V was clipped by 1 base and J by 8 bases, with 9 bases between them. Germline CDR1 is DFQATT and CDR2 is SNEGSKA (reference sequence). CDR3 length: 12 amino acids.

Sample share makes this clonotype large. The chain links TRBV5-1 to TRBJ2-5; D tentatively fits TRBD1 or TRBD2 (5 bases each). This CDR3 has 14 amino acids. Trimming cost V 4 bases and J 2 bases, with 12 bases left between them. Germline values: CDR1 SGHRS, CDR2 YFSETQ. The CDR3 region is CASSDLEGQETQYF. The DNA of the CDR3 is TGCGCCAGCAGCGACCTAGAGGGGCAAGAGACCCAGTACTTC.

A remark on this clonotype: This could be a read error, since a much larger clone is one nucleotide away. CDR3 sequence: CASSLLGTEAFF. The CDR3 bases are TGTGCCAGCAGCTTATTGGGGACTGAAGCTTTCTTT. The J gene is TRBJ1-1, the V gene TRBV5-5; D is unresolved. The V and J ends lost 2 bases and 5 bases respectively, with 7 bases between them. Germline CDR1 reads SGHKS; CDR2 reads YYEKEE (reference sequence). The CDR3 totals 12 residues. Full variable domain (rest looked up from reference TRBV5-5 and TRBJ1-1): DAGVTQSPTHLIKTRGQQVTLRCSPISGHKSVSWYQQVLGQGPQFIFQYYEKEERGRGNFPDRFSARQFPNYSSELNVNALLLGDSALYLCASSLLGTEAFFGQGTRLTVV.

The genes are TRBV7-2 and TRBJ2-7, with TRBD1 matching over 11 bases. Germline lookup yields CDR1 SGHTA and CDR2 FQGNSA. Trimming at V came to 4 bases and at J to 3 bases, leaving 2 bases not matched to a gene. The CDR3 has 14 residues. The DNA of the CDR3 is TGTGCCAGCAGCTGGACAGGGGGCGGCTACGAGCAGTACTTC. Translation: CASSWTGGGYEQYF.

By sample share, this clonotype is hyperexpanded. The chain links TRBV19 to TRBJ1-1; maybe TRBD1 (6 bases). The V gene lost 5 bases and the J gene lost 3 bases, with 13 bases spanning the gap. Germline V CDR1 and CDR2: LNHDA, SQIVND (reference sequence). CDR3 length equals 14 residues. The CDR3 sequence: CASSENREDTEAFF. CDR3 nucleotides: TGTGCCAGTAGTGAGAACAGGGAGGACACTGAAGCTTTCTTT.

This clonotype is large. The germline gene is not matched at one end of the junction; a read error may be the cause. V is TRBV4-2 and J is TRBJ1-1, with TRBD1 matching over 7 bases. The CDR3 is 16 residues long. From germline, CDR1 is LGHNA and CDR2 YNFKEQ. Here the CDR3 DNA reads TGTGCCAGCAGCCAAGTAATTGGGGGGACAGACACTGAAGCCTTCTTT. This gives the protein CASSQVIGGTDTEAFF.

Within the sample, this clonotype is large (0.1 to 1%). This CDR3 reads CASSPGGGTGEAFF. DNA of the CDR3: TGTGCCAGCTCACCAGGAGGGGGGACAGGAGAAGCTTTCTTT. The chain links TRBV18 to TRBJ1-1; 8 nucleotides agree with TRBD1. The CDR3 is 14 amino acids. Germline CDR1 and CDR2: KGHSH and LQKENI. V was clipped by 2 bases and J by 8 bases; unmatched bases: 7.

The gene calls are TRBV7-9 and TRBJ2-1, with 16 bases that match TRBD2. The germline V gene has CDR1 SEHNR and CDR2 FQNEAQ (reference sequence). Losses at the gene ends were 4 bases for V and 10 bases for J; bases not matched to a gene: 7. The CDR3 sequence is 16 residues long. In nucleotides, the CDR3 is TGTGCCAGCAGCTCCGGGACTAGCGGGGGGGCGTGGGAGCAGTTCTTC. Protein sequence: CASSSGTSGGAWEQFF.